The clone carrying this T cell receptor beta chain was counted only a few times. Its specificity is not known. Possible read error: a much larger clone is one base away. These data are taken from a study of Graves' ophthalmopathy and Graves' hyperthyroidism. Study-level findings and limits: Detection in blood was also observed for most expanded thyroid clonotypes above 0.001 frequency. The model's prediction of ophthalmopathy progression had 65% to 71% sensitivity and roughly 72% specificity.

Aged 18 to 65, the patients with hyperthyroidism had under 2 months' duration and were newly diagnosed. Amplification of the TCR beta CDR3 regions used RNA transcripts (as template). Amplification began with first-round RT-PCR using HTBI primers, then second-round multiplex PCR was performed. TCRdb re-derived calls from the multiplex PCR reads in MiXCR, one entry per CDR3 protein. The data contain more than 1,000,000 distinct CDR3 sequences, about 35% of them singletons. This receptor was taken from an adult man with Graves' hyperthyroidism. The sequencing input was peripheral blood or thyroid tissue (not recorded which).

The CDR3 sequence: CASSADREAFF. CDR3 DNA sequence: TGTGCCAGCAGCGCCGACAGGGAAGCTTTCTTT. The chain links TRBV7-9 to TRBJ1-1; D possibly corresponds to TRBD1 (6 bases). This CDR3 contains 11 residues. With 5 bases removed from V and 8 bases from J, the gap between germline ends came to 9 bases. Germline V CDR1 and CDR2: SEHNR, FQNEAQ (reference sequence). The whole variable domain, filled in from reference TRBV7-9 and TRBJ1-1, reads DTGVSQNPRHKITKRGQNVTFRCDPISEHNRLYWYRQTLGQGPEFLTYFQNEAQLEKSRLLSDRFSAERPKGSFSTLEIQRTEQGDSAMYLCASSADREAFFGQGTRLTVV.